One and the same sample provided the 28 T cell receptor beta chains below, sequenced in a study of T-cell reconstitution after alpha-beta-depleted transplantation in children. Preparation of the TCRbeta library was carried out with unique molecular identifiers. TCRdb passed the PCR reads through MiXCR, listing each CDR3 protein once. Of 330,000 or so distinct CDR3 sequences in the sample, 10% were seen once. The specimen comprised PBMCs, sampled before TCRalphabeta/CD19-depleted stem cell transplant. These receptor sequences come from a boy less than two years old with acute myeloid leukemia, due to receive a stem cell transplant.

To note about this clonotype: A single base separates this from a much larger clone, so it may be a read error. The rearrangement links TRBV5-1 to TRBJ1-3; D possibly corresponds to TRBD1 (5 bases). Between the trimmed V and J ends, which lost 6 bases and 0 bases, there was a span of 10 bases. The germline CDR1 and CDR2 sequences are SGHRS and YFSETQ. CDR3 size: 14 residues. The CDR3 region is CASIPDSSGNTIYF. CDR3 nucleotides: TGCGCCAGCATCCCAGACAGCTCTGGAAACACCATATATTTT.

This clonotype was picked up many times. V is TRBV20-1 and J is TRBJ1-1; D is undetermined. The CDR3 contains 14 residues. Trimming removed 1 base from V and 2 bases from J, with 11 bases in between. Germline values: CDR1 DFQATT, CDR2 SNEGSKA (reference sequence). The CDR3 is CSARGRTVNTEAFF. CDR3 DNA: TGCAGTGCTAGAGGTCGTACAGTTAACACTGAAGCTTTCTTT.

This rearrangement joins TRBV7-2 to TRBJ2-7; TRBD2 aligns across 7 bases. V was pared by 3 bases and J by 3 bases, with 5 bases of the junction left unmatched. The CDR3 runs to 14 residues. Germline V lookup: CDR1 SGHTA, CDR2 FQGNSA. The DNA of the CDR3 is TGTGCCAGCAGCTTCGGGGGGTTAAACTACGAGCAGTACTTC. Translation: CASSFGGLNYEQYF.

This chain uses TRBV5-1 with TRBJ2-7; 9 bases align to TRBD2. Germline V lookup: CDR1 SGHRS, CDR2 YFSETQ. Losses at the gene ends were 7 bases for V and 6 bases for J; bases not matched to a gene: 5. CDR3 length: 12 amino acids. The CDR3 DNA is TGCGCCAGCGCCCGCGGGGGGGGCGAGCAGTACTTC. This codes for CASARGGGEQYF.

This chain joins TRBV19 and TRBJ2-7, with D perhaps TRBD1 (5 bases). This CDR3 comprises 11 residues. Trimming left V 2 bases short and J 6 bases short, with 5 bases between. Per the germline V gene, CDR1 is LNHDA and CDR2 is SQIVND (reference sequence). CDR3: CASSIQGEQYF. The DNA of the CDR3 is TGTGCCAGTAGTATACAGGGCGAGCAGTACTTC.

This clonotype was counted between two and nine times. This chain connects TRBV30 to TRBJ1-1; D remains ambiguous. The V gene lost 0 bases and the J gene lost 7 bases, with 6 bases spanning the gap. CDR3 length equals 11 residues. Germline CDR1 GTSNPN, CDR2 SVGIG (reference sequence). DNA of the CDR3: TGTGCCTGGAGTGTGTCGGTTGAAGCTTTCTTT. The encoded protein is CAWSVSVEAFF. The entire variable domain, with the rest obtained from reference TRBV30 and TRBJ1-1, is as follows: SQTIHQWPATLVQPVGSPLSLECTVEGTSNPNLYWYRQAAGRGLQLLFYSVGIGQISSEVPQNLSASRPQDRQFILSSKKLLLSDSGFYLCAWSVSVEAFFGQGTRLTVV.

This clonotype occurred many times. This rearrangement joins TRBV4-3 to TRBJ2-5; D is unresolved. V dropped 0 bases and J dropped 2 bases, with 10 bases sitting between them. Germline V gene lookup returns CDR1 LGHNA and CDR2 YSLEER. There are 15 residues in the CDR3. CDR3 sequence reads: CASSQDFGSQETQYF. CDR3 DNA sequence: TGCGCCAGCAGCCAAGATTTCGGTTCTCAAGAGACCCAGTACTTC.

The V call is TRBV28, the J call TRBJ2-7; possibly TRBD2 for D (7 bases). The V gene lost 6 bases and the J gene lost 3 bases, with 15 bases spanning the gap. The CDR3 is made up of 14 amino acids. From germline, CDR1 is MDHEN and CDR2 SYDVKM. CDR3 residues: CASSHREGLYEQYF. The CDR3 nucleotides read TGTGCCAGCAGCCACAGGGAGGGGCTCTACGAGCAGTACTTC.

The chain employs TRBV12-3 or TRBV12-4 and TRBJ2-1; perhaps TRBD2 as D (5 bases). Trimming removed 6 bases from V and 5 bases from J, with 14 bases in between. The CDR3 covers 14 residues. The CDR3 region is CASSPQRRHNEQFF. CDR3 DNA: TGTGCCAGCAGCCCCCAGCGGAGACACAATGAGCAGTTCTTC.

This clonotype was recorded at least ten times. The chain is built from TRBV2 and TRBJ2-5; 8 bases line up with TRBD2. After removal of 1 base from V and 5 bases from J, the junction contained 9 bases not matched to a gene. In germline, CDR1 is SNHLY, CDR2 FYNNEI. The CDR3 covers 16 residues. The CDR3 sequence: CASSEVGLVGGETQYF. The CDR3 DNA is TGTGCCAGCAGTGAAGTGGGACTAGTCGGGGGGGAGACCCAGTACTTC. Full variable domain (missing parts from reference TRBV2 and TRBJ2-5): EPEVTQTPSHQVTQMGQEVILRCVPISNHLYFYWYRQILGQKVEFLVSFYNNEISEKSEIFDDQFSVERPDGSNFTLKIRSTKLEDSAMYFCASSEVGLVGGETQYFGPGTRLLVL.

Many counts were recorded for this clonotype. The chain uses TRBV5-1 and TRBJ2-3; weak D call: TRBD1 (6 bases). This CDR3 region has 15 residues. CDR1 and CDR2 (germline): SGHRS, YFSETQ. Deletions cut 2 bases from V and 0 bases from J, with 10 bases between. The CDR3 region is CASSFGQLSTDTQYF. The CDR3 nucleotides are TGCGCCAGCAGCTTCGGACAGCTTAGCACAGATACGCAGTATTTT.

This clonotype was recorded a few times. V usage is TRBV3-1 and J usage is TRBJ2-7; TRBD2 agrees at 10 bases. The V and J ends lost 2 bases and 5 bases, in that order; junction bases with no gene match: 12. From germline, CDR1 is LGHDT and CDR2 YNNKEL (reference sequence). The CDR3 is made up of 17 amino acids. The DNA of the CDR3 is TGTGCCAGCAGCCAACTCCCTCGAGCGGGGGGGCCAAACGAGCAGTACTTC. It specifies CASSQLPRAGGPNEQYF.

At least ten counts were recorded for this clonotype. The chain has TRBV7-2 and TRBJ1-2, with 8 nucleotides matching TRBD1. J gave up 8 bases and V 5 bases, and 7 bases lay outside the gene matches. The CDR3 totals 13 residues. Germline V gives CDR1 SGHTA, CDR2 FQGNSA. The CDR3 spells CASSAGQGLGYTF. The CDR3 DNA reads TGTGCCAGCAGCGCCGGACAGGGATTGGGCTACACCTTC.

This clonotype was counted at least ten times. V and J are TRBV28 and TRBJ2-1; D remains unclear. This CDR3 region has 14 residues. V was clipped by 3 bases and J by 8 bases, with 14 bases between them. Germline CDR1 reads MDHEN; CDR2 reads SYDVKM. CDR3 DNA sequence: TGTGCCAGCAGTTTTAGGCAGCAGGTCGATGAGCAGTTCTTC. Residues: CASSFRQQVDEQFF.

As for this clonotype: A much larger clone is a single base away; this may be a read error. CDR3 protein: CASRPGTDQEPQYF. In DNA, the CDR3 is TGTGCCAGCAGGCCAGGGACGGATCAAGAGCCCCAGTACTTC. V is TRBV7-9 and J is TRBJ2-5; D is perhaps TRBD1 or TRBD2 (5 bases each). CDR3 length equals 14 residues. Per germline, CDR1 SEHNR and CDR2 FQNEAQ (reference sequence).

This clonotype was picked up many times. The genes are TRBV5-1 and TRBJ2-1; 8 nucleotides line up with TRBD1. Per germline, CDR1 SGHRS and CDR2 YFSETQ. The CDR3 totals 15 residues. Losses at the gene ends were 6 bases for V and 4 bases for J; bases not matched to a gene: 9. The CDR3, as DNA: TGCGCCAGCAACTTCGGACAGGGAATATACAATGAGCAGTTCTTC. Amino acid sequence: CASNFGQGIYNEQFF.

This chain links TRBV7-3 with TRBJ2-1, with D possibly TRBD1 on 5 matching bases. CDR3 length equals 15 residues. The germline V gene has CDR1 SGHTA and CDR2 FQGTGA. Trimming stripped 5 bases from V and 5 bases from J, with 16 bases between. The CDR3 is CASSTSGREDNEQFF. The CDR3, as DNA: TGTGCCAGCAGCACCTCGGGCAGGGAAGACAATGAGCAGTTCTTC.

Remarks on this clonotype: Sequence at one end of the junction differs from germline and may be a read error. The rearrangement uses TRBV12-3 or TRBV12-4 and TRBJ2-7; D is undetermined. The CDR3 spans 18 residues. The CDR3 reads CASRLDARVGLSSYEQYF. CDR3 DNA: TGTGCCAGCCGTTTAGATGCAAGGGTTGGCCTCAGCTCCTACGAGCAGTACTTC.

This clonotype turned up a few times. V gene TRBV30 combines with J gene TRBJ1-2, with D maybe TRBD1 (5 bases). Germline loops: CDR1 GTSNPN, CDR2 SVGIG (reference sequence). The V end was cut by 0 bases, the J end by 2 bases, with 7 bases between. The CDR3 has 13 residues. The CDR3 spells CAWSVRGNYGYTF. In DNA, the CDR3 is TGTGCCTGGAGTGTACGGGGGAACTATGGCTACACCTTC.

This clonotype has a count of ten or more. The chain couples TRBV4-2 to TRBJ2-7; no reliable D call. The CDR3 extends over 16 amino acids. Germline lookup yields CDR1 LGHNA and CDR2 YNFKEQ. V was shortened by 0 bases and J by 2 bases, with 14 bases between the two germline ends. The CDR3 region is CASSQDGADSPYEQYF. The CDR3 DNA is TGTGCCAGCAGCCAAGATGGCGCCGACTCCCCCTACGAGCAGTACTTC.

This clonotype was picked up many times. V is TRBV7-9 and J is TRBJ2-1; 9 bases match TRBD2. This CDR3 region has 16 residues. After removal of 0 bases from V and 8 bases from J, the junction contained 8 bases not matched to a gene. From germline, CDR1 is SEHNR and CDR2 FQNEAQ (reference sequence). CDR3 sequence (DNA): TGTGCCAGCAGCTTAGCGGGTAGCGGGAGTGACGATGAGCAGTTCTTC. Translation gives CASSLAGSGSDDEQFF.

This clonotype was seen many times. CDR3 sequence reads: CASSLRLWGETQYF. The CDR3 DNA follows: TGTGCCAGCAGTTTACGGCTATGGGGTGAGACCCAGTACTTC. The chain joins TRBV27 to TRBJ2-5; D remains ambiguous. Trimming stripped 2 bases from V and 5 bases from J, with 12 bases between. The CDR3 sequence is 14 residues long. The germline CDR1 and CDR2 sequences are MNHEY and SMNVEV (reference sequence).

There are a few counts of this clonotype. The chain recombines TRBV28 with TRBJ2-1; tentative D call: TRBD2 (5 bases). The CDR3 is 19 amino acids. The germline gives CDR1 MDHEN, CDR2 SYDVKM. Deletions cut 4 bases from V and 0 bases from J, with 22 bases between. The CDR3 sequence is CASSWVSERVLSSYNEQFF. CDR3 nucleotides: TGTGCCAGCAGTTGGGTTAGCGAGAGGGTCCTCAGCTCCTACAATGAGCAGTTCTTC.

This clonotype was seen a handful of times. This chain links TRBV19 with TRBJ2-2; D is perhaps TRBD2 (5 bases). V lost 8 bases, J lost 4 bases, and 14 bases lay in between. Germline V lookup: CDR1 LNHDA, CDR2 SQIVND (reference sequence). The CDR3 covers 14 residues. The CDR3 sequence: CASQTRRGTGELFF. In DNA form, the CDR3 reads TGTGCCAGTCAGACAAGACGGGGCACCGGGGAGCTGTTTTTT.

The chain employs TRBV20-1 and TRBJ1-5; 8 bases are a match to TRBD1. CDR3 length: 15 amino acids. Germline V CDR1 and CDR2: DFQATT, SNEGSKA (reference sequence). The trim removed 6 bases at V and 2 bases at J, leaving 9 bases unmatched. The CDR3 bases are TGCAGTGCGGCAGGGGGCGCCGAAGGCAATCAGCCCCAGCATTTT. Amino acid sequence: CSAAGGAEGNQPQHF.

Note on this clonotype: A read error may explain this, as a much larger clone is one base away. J is TRBJ2-1 and V is TRBV20-1; 9 bases fit TRBD2. This CDR3 region has 16 residues. In germline, CDR1 is DFQATT, CDR2 SNEGSKA (reference sequence). The CDR3 reads CCARERAGGPYNEQFF. In DNA form, the CDR3 reads TGCTGTGCTAGAGAAAGAGCGGGGGGCCCCTACAATGAGCAGTTCTTC.

This clonotype has ten or more counts. J is TRBJ1-2 and V is TRBV7-9; no clear D. This CDR3 has 13 residues. Germline values: CDR1 SEHNR, CDR2 FQNEAQ (reference sequence). The V gene lost 5 bases and the J gene lost 8 bases, with 15 bases spanning the gap. CDR3 nucleotide sequence: TGTGCCAGCAGCCCCGGACGAGGTGAAGGCTACACCTTC. Its translation: CASSPGRGEGYTF.

The sample holds many counts of this clonotype. The V and J genes are TRBV3-1 and TRBJ1-1; tentatively, D is TRBD1 (5 bases). V lost 1 base to trimming and J lost 1 base, with 10 bases between them. The CDR3 contains 15 residues. The germline V gene encodes CDR1 LGHDT and CDR2 YNNKEL (reference sequence). The CDR3 is CASSQVGTANTEAFF. The CDR3 bases are TGTGCCAGCAGCCAAGTCGGGACCGCGAACACTGAAGCTTTCTTT.